The source of this TCR beta chain is a study of blood T cell repertoires in COVID-19. For the study at large: COVID-19 samples collected from the United States, Italy and Spain covered acute and convalescent phases. The analysed material was cDNA or gDNA that came from T cells, B-cell-depleted T cells, or PBMCs.

The authors' processing: Nucleated cell number was recorded as an estimate derived from reference gene primer amplification. Produced via immunoSEQ multiplex PCR; TCRdb's table is partial and in-frame only. The DNA was the basis for D and trimming; V, J and clone size are from that table. The data hold over 70,000 clones, with around nine tenths observed a single time. Germline V gives CDR1 SGHAT, CDR2 FQNNGV. The CDR3 is 15 amino acids. The ends were cut back, 2 bases at V and 2 bases at J, with 10 bases in the middle. The specimen was peripheral blood. The gene calls are TRBV11-2 and TRBJ2-1; D ambiguous. The clonotype comes from a human donor in a cohort sampled during active COVID-19. CDR3 sequence reads: CASSLLGQPYNEQFF. CDR3 bases: TGTGCCAGCAGCTTACTGGGCCAGCCCTACAATGAGCAGTTCTTC.